A selection of T cell receptor beta chains follows, all from one sample in a study of blood T cell repertoires in COVID-19. TCRdb's table, derived via immunoSEQ multiplex PCR, lists solely in-frame clones and lacks some. The sample has some 150,000 clones, 84% seen once. Sequencing was performed on PBMCs or T cells enriched from blood (not recorded which). The receptors were gathered from a woman aged 50 to 60 who had been exposed to COVID-19. Each CDR3 is given with its conserved first and last residue. D genes are given only for firm matches. Where a row states a size, it is once, few, many or the class of an expanded clone; other rows omit it.

cdr3_nt: TGCGCCAGCAGTCAATCTGGGTCAGCGGCCAGGGGCTCTGGAAACACCATATATTTT; cdr3_aa: CASSQSGSAARGSGNTIYF; d_call: -; v_call: TRBV23-1; j_call: TRBJ1-3; clone_size: -
cdr3_nt: TGTGCCAGCATCGACCGGGACAGGTCTTACGAGCAGTACTTC; cdr3_aa: CASIDRDRSYEQYF; d_call: TRBD1; v_call: TRBV2; j_call: TRBJ2-7; clone_size: -
cdr3_nt: TGTGCCAGCAGCCAAGATATGGGACTAGCGGGGGGGCCTTACGAGCAGTACTTC; cdr3_aa: CASSQDMGLAGGPYEQYF; d_call: TRBD2; v_call: TRBV14; j_call: TRBJ2-7; clone_size: -
cdr3_nt: TGCAGCGCCGCAGGGGGGTCTAGAAACACCATATATTTT; cdr3_aa: CSAAGGSRNTIYF; d_call: TRBD1; v_call: TRBV29-1; j_call: TRBJ1-3; clone_size: -
cdr3_nt: TGTGCCAGTAGTGTCCACGGGGGAACTAATGAAAAACTGTTTTTT; cdr3_aa: CASSVHGGTNEKLFF; d_call: -; v_call: TRBV19; j_call: TRBJ1-4; clone_size: few
cdr3_nt: TGTGCCAGCAGCTTGGATAGTGGGCCAGGTTACGAGCAGTACTTC; cdr3_aa: CASSLDSGPGYEQYF; d_call: -; v_call: TRBV7-2; j_call: TRBJ2-7; clone_size: -
cdr3_nt: TGTGCCAGCAGCAAAAGGGGCCCCAATCAGCCCCAGCATTTT; cdr3_aa: CASSKRGPNQPQHF; d_call: -; v_call: TRBV27; j_call: TRBJ1-5; clone_size: -
cdr3_nt: TGCGCCAGCAGGGGCGGGTCTAATGAAAAACTGTTTTTT; cdr3_aa: CASRGGSNEKLFF; d_call: -; v_call: TRBV5-1; j_call: TRBJ1-4; clone_size: -
cdr3_nt: TGTGCCACCAGCAGAGTCGGAGGGGAGACCCAGTACTTC; cdr3_aa: CATSRVGGETQYF; d_call: -; v_call: TRBV15; j_call: TRBJ2-5; clone_size: -
cdr3_nt: TGTGCCAGCAGCACCTACAGGGACATGAACACTGAAGCTTTCTTT; cdr3_aa: CASSTYRDMNTEAFF; d_call: -; v_call: TRBV13; j_call: TRBJ1-1; clone_size: -